This T cell receptor beta chain was profiled in a study of lymphopenia after photon versus proton radiotherapy. The study's findings and limits: Post-nadir diversity loss with photons came from oligoclonal expansion, particularly CD8+ Temra cells. Relative stability marked proton patients; photon patients lost diversity and naive cells. In patients who died, overall survival fell as post-nadir TCR diversity dropped more.

Produced via immunoSEQ multiplex PCR; TCRdb's table is partial and in-frame only. The data hold tens of thousands of clones, with approximately 84% observed a single time. Remarks on this clone: The antigen is not known.

V was cut by 0 bases and J by 8 bases, with 8 bases left in between. The CDR3 is 13 residues long. The germline CDR1 and CDR2 sequences are SGHRS and YFSETQ. The source was peripheral blood, collected from a patient treated with proton-based radiotherapy. This sequence joins TRBV5-1 and TRBJ1-4; a possible D gene is TRBD1 (6 bases). This receptor was obtained from a man in his fifties or sixties with pancreatic cancer. CDR3 bases: TGCGCCAGCAGCTTGGCCCAGGGGGAAAAACTGTTTTTT. This translates into CASSLAQGEKLFF.